The sequence of this T cell receptor beta chain was determined in a study of T-cell reconstitution after alpha-beta-depleted transplantation in children. TCRbeta library preparation incorporated unique molecular identifiers. TCRdb called the PCR reads again in MiXCR, with one record for every CDR3 protein. The data show about 200,000 distinct CDR3 sequences, about 7% seen once. Study-wide points: Newly made T cells mostly supplied T-cell counts and diversity one year after transplant.

The germline gives CDR1 SNHLY, CDR2 FYNNEI. V dropped 4 bases and J dropped 3 bases, with 10 bases sitting between them. This CDR3 has 14 residues. Turning to this clonotype: Its antigen is still unknown.

The origin of this receptor is a boy aged 2 to 9 with acute lymphoblastic leukemia, due to receive a stem cell transplant. Source: PBMCs, taken before TCRalphabeta/CD19-depleted stem cell transplant. The chain links TRBV2 to TRBJ2-1, with D possibly TRBD1 on 5 matching bases. As DNA, the CDR3 is TGTGCCAGCAGTGTGGGTCAGGGCTACAATGAGCAGTTCTTC. Translating gives CASSVGQGYNEQFF.